The 17 T cell receptor beta chains in this list originate from one sample, sequenced in a study of shared clonotypes between healthy human individuals. The repertoire was sequenced with immunoSEQ multiplex PCR; TCRdb's copy has only in-frame clones and lacks some. The data hold fewer than 1.4 million clones, with 75% to 85% observed a single time. The specimen sequenced was memory CD4+ T cells from PBMCs. Subset here: CD45RA-negative fraction. The receptor source for this set is a young man in good health. Some clones in this sample may be carry-over from other donors' samples.

The J gene is TRBJ2-7, the V gene TRBV4-2, with 15 bases fitting TRBD2. The V gene end was trimmed by 2 bases and the J gene end by 0 bases; junction bases not matched to a gene: 11. The CDR3 is 20 residues long. Germline loops: CDR1 LGHNA, CDR2 YNFKEQ. CDR3 bases: TGTGCCAGCAGCCAACCCCCGGGACTAGCGGGAGGACCCAGCTCCTACGAGCAGTACTTC. Translated: CASSQPPGLAGGPSSYEQYF.

The V and J genes are TRBV11-1 and TRBJ2-1; 9 bases are shared with TRBD2. Unmatched junction bases numbered 5, after V lost 5 bases and J lost 0 bases. The CDR3 covers 16 residues. Germline CDR1 is SGHAT and CDR2 is FQDESV (reference sequence). The chain's CDR3 is CASSPFSGSSYNEQFF. The CDR3 DNA reads TGTGCCAGCAGCCCCTTTAGCGGGAGCTCCTACAATGAGCAGTTCTTC. The full variable domain, completed using reference TRBV11-1 and TRBJ2-1, is EAEVAQSPRYKITEKSQAVAFWCDPISGHATLYWYRQILGQGPELLVQFQDESVVDDSQLPKDRFSAERLKGVDSTLKIQPAELGDSAMYLCASSPFSGSSYNEQFFGPGTRLTVL.

This clone is a singleton in its sample. The chain uses TRBV29-1 and TRBJ1-4; D is ambiguous. This CDR3 has 12 residues. Germline CDR1 is SQVTM and CDR2 is ANQGSEA. Trimming shortened V by 0 bases and J by 8 bases, and 7 bases separated the two germline ends. The CDR3 DNA is TGCAGCGTTGAAGAAAAGCGCGAAAAACTGTTTTTT. Amino acids: CSVEEKREKLFF.

The V gene is TRBV6-1, the J gene TRBJ1-2; 8 nucleotides line up with TRBD1. V was clipped by 4 bases and J by 7 bases; unmatched bases: 11. The CDR3 is 15 amino acids. The germline V gene encodes CDR1 MNHNS and CDR2 SASEGT. In DNA, the CDR3 is TGTGCCAGCAGTGTCTGGGCGACAGGGGATGGTGGCTACACCTTC. Its protein is CASSVWATGDGGYTF.

Turning to this clone: Other DNA sequences in this specimen translate into the identical CDR3. The V and J genes are TRBV5-1 and TRBJ2-1, with D perhaps assigned TRBD1 or TRBD2 (5 bases each). The germline V gene encodes CDR1 SGHRS and CDR2 YFSETQ. Trimming shortened V by 4 bases and J by 10 bases, and 9 bases separated the two germline ends. The CDR3 contains 11 residues. The CDR3 sequence is CASSLRDEQFF. CDR3 in DNA: TGCGCCAGCAGCCTCCGGGACGAGCAGTTCTTC.

The chain joins TRBV7-3 to TRBJ1-1; no reliable D call. This CDR3 comprises 16 residues. CDR1 and CDR2 (germline): SGHTA, FQGTGA. With 3 bases removed from V and 4 bases from J, the gap between germline ends came to 18 bases. The CDR3 bases are TGTGCCAGCAGCTTTTCCAGTACGGGATCCGGCACTGAAGCTTTCTTT. Translated: CASSFSSTGSGTEAFF.

As regards this clone: One base separates it from a far larger clone, so it is likely a read error. This sample also contains other DNA sequences that code for the same CDR3. The chain combines TRBV15 with TRBJ2-7; 7 bases align to TRBD2. The CDR3 sequence is 20 residues long. CDR1 LNHNV and CDR2 YYDKDF come from the germline V gene (reference sequence). J was trimmed by 4 bases and V by 0 bases; bases with no gene match: 21. As DNA, the CDR3 is TGTGCCACCAGCAGAGACAGGGATTGGGGAGCGGGACCACACCGGTACGAGCAGTACTTC. Translation: CATSRDRDWGAGPHRYEQYF.

As to this clone: At one end, the junction sequence differs from germline, possibly due to a read error. The chain recombines TRBV28 with TRBJ2-3; TRBD2 might be the D (5 bases). Germline V lookup: CDR1 MDHEN, CDR2 SYDVKM. The CDR3 is 14 amino acids. CDR3 in DNA: TGTGCCAGCAGTCTCCCCGCTAGCAGAGATACGCAGTATTTT. Translated: CASSLPASRDTQYF.

The gene calls are TRBV28 and TRBJ1-1; D remains ambiguous. In germline, CDR1 is MDHEN, CDR2 SYDVKM. This CDR3 spans 16 amino acids. Trimming left V 3 bases short and J 5 bases short, with 19 bases between. CDR3 DNA: TGTGCCAGCAGTTTCCCCCGGGTTAGGGCGGGGACTGAAGCTTTCTTT. Translating it yields CASSFPRVRAGTEAFF. The full variable domain, its missing parts supplied by reference TRBV28 and TRBJ1-1, is DVKVTQSSRYLVKRTGEKVFLECVQDMDHENMFWYRQDPGLGLRLIYFSYDVKMKEKGDIPEGYSVSREKKERFSLILESASTNQTSMYLCASSFPRVRAGTEAFFGQGTRLTVV.

The chain carries TRBV18 and TRBJ1-5, with TRBD1 matching 9 bases. The CDR3 length is 15 residues. From germline, CDR1 is KGHSH and CDR2 LQKENI. Trimming took 3 bases from V and 6 from J; bases not matched to a gene: 6. Here the CDR3 DNA reads TGTGCCAGCTCACCGGACAGGGGCAGGGGTCAGCCCCAGCATTTT. This codes for CASSPDRGRGQPQHF. Based on the CDR3 plus reference TRBV18 and TRBJ1-5, the full variable domain is NAGVMQNPRHLVRRRGQEARLRCSPMKGHSHVYWYRQLPEEGLKFMVYLQKENIIDESGMPKERFSAEFPKEGPSILRIQQVVRGDSAAYFCASSPDRGRGQPQHFGDGTRLSIL.

This clone was observed a single time. The genes are TRBV28 and TRBJ2-2, with TRBD1 identical over 9 bases. Trimming removed 4 bases from V and 0 bases from J; junction bases left unmatched: 0. The germline gives CDR1 MDHEN, CDR2 SYDVKM. The CDR3 loop spans 15 amino acids. CDR3 sequence (DNA): TGTGCCAGCAGTTGGGACAGGGCGAACACCGGGGAGCTGTTTTTT. Translating gives CASSWDRANTGELFF.

The rearrangement uses TRBV28 and TRBJ1-2; D might be TRBD1 (6 bases). The CDR3 runs 15 residues. V lost 7 bases to trimming and J lost 3 bases, with 18 bases between them. Looked up from germline, CDR1 is MDHEN and CDR2 is SYDVKM. CDR3 protein: CASTLGQGTYYGYTF. CDR3 coding DNA: TGTGCCAGCACCCTGGGGCAGGGGACTTACTATGGCTACACCTTC.

The chain combines TRBV25-1 with TRBJ1-1; a possible D gene is TRBD1 (5 bases). Germline CDR1 and CDR2: MGHDK and SYGVNS. V was clipped by 7 bases and J by 6 bases, with 12 bases between them. The CDR3 has 12 residues. Here the CDR3 reads CASTDKGSEAFF. In DNA form, the CDR3 reads TGTGCCAGCACGGACAAGGGTTCTGAAGCTTTCTTT. The entire variable domain, with the rest obtained from reference TRBV25-1 and TRBJ1-1, is as follows: EADIYQTPRYLVIGTGKKITLECSQTMGHDKMYWYQQDPGMELHLIHYSYGVNSTEKGDLSSESTVSRIRTEHFPLTLESARPSHTSQYLCASTDKGSEAFFGQGTRLTVV.

The chain uses TRBV9 and TRBJ2-1; 7 bases agree with TRBD1. There are 14 residues in the CDR3. Germline CDR1 SGDLS, CDR2 YYNGEE. The V gene end was trimmed by 0 bases and the J gene end by 8 bases; junction bases not matched to a gene: 5. CDR3: CASSVGVGGDEQFF. In DNA, the CDR3 is TGTGCCAGCAGCGTAGGGGTAGGGGGCGATGAGCAGTTCTTC. The full variable domain, rest sourced from reference TRBV9 and TRBJ2-1, is DSGVTQTPKHLITATGQRVTLRCSPRSGDLSVYWYQQSLDQGLQFLIQYYNGEERAKGNILERFSAQQFPDLHSELNLSSLELGDSALYFCASSVGVGGDEQFFGPGTRLTVL.

V gene TRBV2 combines with J gene TRBJ1-5; 8 bases are a match to TRBD1. Trimming at V came to 4 bases and at J to 7 bases, leaving 6 bases not matched to a gene. From germline, CDR1 is SNHLY and CDR2 FYNNEI. There are 14 residues in the CDR3. The CDR3 sequence: CASSAPGGRQPQHF. The CDR3 DNA reads as TGTGCCAGCAGTGCTCCAGGGGGCAGACAGCCCCAGCATTTT.

The CDR3 DNA reads as TGTGCCAGCAGTTACGGGCTTGGGGGCGGGGAGCTGTTTTTT. This translates into CASSYGLGGGELFF. The V gene is TRBV6-5, the J gene TRBJ2-2; D possibly uses TRBD1 or TRBD2 (5 bases each). The CDR3 is 14 amino acids. The ends were cut back, 2 bases at V and 7 bases at J, with 11 bases in the middle. The V gene's germline CDR1 is MNHEY and CDR2 SVGAGI.

For the CDR3, the DNA is TGTGCCAGCAGCCCCGGGACGGGCCGGTGGGCGGGAGGGCCTACAGATACGCAGTATTTT. Amino acid sequence: CASSPGTGRWAGGPTDTQYF. The chain carries TRBV5-5 and TRBJ2-3, with TRBD2 matching 9 bases. The V gene end was trimmed by 4 bases and the J gene end by 3 bases; junction bases not matched to a gene: 21. There are 20 residues in the CDR3. Germline V gene sequence: CDR1 SGHKS, CDR2 YYEKEE (reference sequence). Supplemented by reference TRBV5-5 and TRBJ2-3, the full variable domain reads DAGVTQSPTHLIKTRGQQVTLRCSPISGHKSVSWYQQVLGQGPQFIFQYYEKEERGRGNFPDRFSARQFPNYSSELNVNALLLGDSALYLCASSPGTGRWAGGPTDTQYFGPGTRLTVL.